This T cell receptor (beta chain) derives from a study of regulatory T cells in long-lasting Graves disease. On the study more broadly: Over 5 years on antithyroid drugs plus positive TSH receptor antibodies marked Graves' disease as persistent. General study points: A greater number of public clonotypes (fewer than 3,000) was shared by persistent patients than by new patients (over 900). Favored usage of TRBV28, TRBJ1-2 and TRBJ2-5 was recorded in persistent disease.

Time point of the sample: persistent/refractory GD, antithyroid drugs over 5 years with positive TRAb. The TCR library was made from RNA extracted from PBMCs. Comment on this clonotype: Its antigen is unidentified.

Germline CDR1 reads MNHNS; CDR2 reads SASEGT. Trimming cost V 5 bases and J 7 bases, with 8 bases left between them. CDR3 length: 12 residues. Assembly of TCR beta libraries relied on iRepertoire HTBI primers together with Arm-PCR of CDR3 regions. In the source study's methods: Detected in the samples were over 60 TRBV and around 15 TRBJ segments. TCRdb independently ran MiXCR on the multiplex PCR reads; one entry per CDR3 protein. These V and J calls derive from TCRdb rather than the authors' analysis. The table shows about 300,000 distinct CDR3 sequences, with more than 20% occurring only once. The material sequenced was peripheral blood mononuclear cells (PBMCs), taken when the disease was refractory, from a patient treated with antithyroid drugs. V and J are TRBV6-1 and TRBJ2-2; D not certain. This receptor was taken from a female donor with Graves disease. Here the CDR3 reads CASSRTGGELFF. As DNA, the CDR3 is TGTGCCAGCAGTCGAACGGGCGGGGAGCTGTTTTTT.